Each of the 5 T cell receptor beta chains below was sequenced from the same sample in a study of spatial heterogeneity in lung cancer. TCRdb itself ran the 5' RACE reads through MiXCR, one entry per CDR3 protein. The top ten clones hold 16% of a sample with some 110,000 distinct CDR3 sequences, less than 15% of them seen once. Time point denoted: blood at routine non-recurrence follow-up after resection. Tumor, nontumor lung or frozen PBMC supplied whole RNA, sequenced without sorting. Here the sequenced sample was PBMCs, taken at follow-up. The receptors derive from a male donor with early-stage non-small cell lung cancer.

The chain links TRBV6-5 to TRBJ1-2; the D gene is possibly TRBD1 (6 bases). Germline V gene lookup returns CDR1 MNHEY and CDR2 SVGAGI. Trimming took 7 bases from V and 3 from J, leaving 21 bases between them. CDR3 length: 16 residues. CDR3 region: CASTHGGGRTHYGYTF. The CDR3, as DNA: TGTGCCAGCACCCACGGGGGGGGGCGGACCCACTATGGCTACACCTTC.

This clonotype was observed at least ten times. The chain has TRBV20-1 and TRBJ1-1; D call uncertain. Germline assignment: CDR1 DFQATT and CDR2 SNEGSKA (reference sequence). The CDR3 length is 14 residues. V dropped 3 bases and J dropped 3 bases, with 14 bases sitting between them. This chain's CDR3 is CSASRTGKDTEAFF. The CDR3 bases are TGCAGTGCTAGTCGTACGGGTAAGGACACTGAAGCTTTCTTT.

The chain links TRBV3-1 to TRBJ1-5; D call uncertain. The CDR3 loop spans 15 amino acids. V lost 4 bases, J lost 5 bases, and 15 bases lay in between. CDR1 LGHDT and CDR2 YNNKEL come from the germline V gene (reference sequence). For the CDR3, the DNA is TGTGCCAGCAGCCCCACATTAGATAGTCATCAGCCCCAGCATTTT. It encodes CASSPTLDSHQPQHF. Filled out from reference TRBV3-1 and TRBJ1-5, the complete variable domain reads DTAVSQTPKYLVTQMGNDKSIKCEQNLGHDTMYWYKQDSKKFLKIMFSYNNKELIINETVPNRFSPKSPDKAHLNLHINSLELGDSAVYFCASSPTLDSHQPQHFGDGTRLSIL.

This clonotype was recorded a few times. V and J are TRBV5-5 and TRBJ2-1; TRBD2 is a possible D gene (6 bases). In germline, CDR1 is SGHKS, CDR2 YYEKEE (reference sequence). Between the trimmed V and J ends, which lost 4 bases and 0 bases, there was a span of 20 bases. The CDR3 is 18 amino acids. As DNA, the CDR3 is TGTGCCAGCAGCCCGGTTTGGCTGGGGGGAAGCTCCTACAATGAGCAGTTCTTC. Encoded protein: CASSPVWLGGSSYNEQFF.

The table lists this clonotype with many counts. The CDR3 protein is CSAPSGGSATYYGYTF. CDR3 DNA: TGCAGTGCCCCCTCGGGGGGCTCAGCGACATACTATGGCTACACCTTC. The chain joins TRBV20-1 to TRBJ1-2; perhaps TRBD1 as D (6 bases). V was pared by 6 bases and J by 3 bases, with 23 bases between. Germline CDR1 reads DFQATT; CDR2 reads SNEGSKA (reference sequence). The CDR3 sequence is 16 residues long.